The TCR beta chain under discussion was sequenced for a study of cytomegalovirus exposure and HLA in healthy donors. Study results and limitations: In a later analysis, several top co-occurrence clusters appeared linked to parvovirus B19, influenza, CMV and Epstein-Barr virus.

This CDR3 contains 16 residues. The V and J ends lost 1 base and 1 base respectively, with 12 bases between them. Germline V gives CDR1 LGHNA, CDR2 YNFKEQ. On this clone: Antigen specificity is unknown.

The PCR had 60 Vbeta and 13 Jbeta primers. Generated by immunoSEQ multiplex PCR, the TCRdb table keeps only in-frame clones and is missing some. The table records about 160,000 clones, around four fifths of them present only once. The sequence was obtained from a male donor in good health and CMV-seropositive. The chain combines TRBV4-2 with TRBJ2-3, with D perhaps TRBD1 (6 bases). Sequencing was done on a sample of PBMCs. CDR3 coding DNA: TGTGCCAGCAGCCAAGGAGAGGGGGATGGCACAGATACGCAGTATTTT. This translates into CASSQGEGDGTDTQYF.